One and the same sample provided the 23 T cell receptor beta chains below, sequenced in a study of T cell repertoires in cytomegalovirus infection. Each CDR3 protein gets one entry after TCRdb re-called the reads with MiXCR. The table has some 680,000 distinct CDR3 sequences, 35% seen once; the top ten hold around 2.8%. Sequences were obtained from PBMCs. The origin of the receptors is a human donor in good health (CMV status not recorded). Some clones in this sample may be carry-over from other donors' samples.

This clonotype was found a few times. The chain has TRBV7-2 and TRBJ2-7, with D unclear. Germline V lookup: CDR1 SGHTA, CDR2 FQGNSA. CDR3 size: 13 residues. V was cut by 2 bases and J by 4 bases, with 9 bases left in between. In DNA form, the CDR3 reads TGTGCCAGCAGCTTAAACGGCAGGTACGAGCAGTACTTC. Translation: CASSLNGRYEQYF.

This clonotype was picked up a small number of times. The rearrangement uses TRBV5-6 and TRBJ2-7, with D uncertain. The CDR3 has 13 residues. Per the germline V gene, CDR1 is SGHDT and CDR2 is YYEEEE. Deletions cut 4 bases from V and 4 bases from J, with 12 bases between. The chain's CDR3 is CASSAITEYEQYF. In DNA form, the CDR3 reads TGTGCCAGCAGCGCAATCACAGAGTACGAGCAGTACTTC.

The sample holds a few counts of this clonotype. The rearrangement links TRBV7-2 to TRBJ2-2, with D maybe TRBD2 (5 bases). CDR1 SGHTA and CDR2 FQGNSA come from the germline V gene. The CDR3 length is 17 residues. The V end was cut by 1 base, the J end by 1 base, with 13 bases between. The CDR3: CASSLEAEALNTGELFF. The CDR3 DNA sequence: TGTGCCAGCAGCTTAGAGGCGGAGGCGCTGAACACCGGGGAGCTGTTTTTT.

V is TRBV7-6 and J is TRBJ1-1, with a weak D call TRBD1 (5 bases). The CDR3 has 13 amino acids. Germline CDR1 reads SGHVS; CDR2 reads FNYEAQ. V was pared by 1 base and J by 11 bases, with 14 bases between. The CDR3 nucleotides read TGTGCCAGCAGCTTAGAGTCAAAGGGACGGGCTTTCTTT. This codes for CASSLESKGRAFF.

The chain has TRBV19 and TRBJ1-5, with D tentatively TRBD1 (5 bases). CDR1 and CDR2 from the germline V gene are LNHDA and SQIVND (reference sequence). The CDR3 spans 14 residues. The V and J ends lost 2 bases and 6 bases respectively, with 11 bases between them. In DNA form, the CDR3 reads TGTGCCAGTAGTATACAGGGTTACGGTCAGCCCCAGCATTTT. Translation: CASSIQGYGQPQHF.

V gene TRBV9 combines with J gene TRBJ2-7; the D gene is possibly TRBD1 (6 bases). Germline CDR1 is SGDLS and CDR2 is YYNGEE. The CDR3 totals 15 residues. The ends were cut back, 3 bases at V and 2 bases at J, with 15 bases in the middle. The CDR3 sequence: CASSATGTYAYEQYF. The CDR3 DNA follows: TGTGCCAGCAGCGCGACCGGGACATACGCCTACGAGCAGTACTTC.

This clonotype has just one count. The chain employs TRBV9 and TRBJ2-7; D tentatively fits TRBD1 or TRBD2 (5 bases each). The V and J ends lost 0 bases and 5 bases respectively, with 12 bases between them. CDR3 length: 14 amino acids. From germline, CDR1 is SGDLS and CDR2 YYNGEE. CDR3 region: CASSVGVGENEQYF. Here the CDR3 DNA reads TGTGCCAGCAGCGTAGGGGTGGGGGAGAACGAGCAGTACTTC. Based on the CDR3 plus reference TRBV9 and TRBJ2-7, the full variable domain is DSGVTQTPKHLITATGQRVTLRCSPRSGDLSVYWYQQSLDQGLQFLIQYYNGEERAKGNILERFSAQQFPDLHSELNLSSLELGDSALYFCASSVGVGENEQYFGPGTRLTVT.

This chain's CDR3 is CASSSIDRATGNTIYF. The CDR3 nucleotides are TGTGCCAGCAGTTCCATCGACAGGGCCACTGGAAACACCATATATTTT. The gene calls are TRBV6-5 and TRBJ1-3; 7 positions match TRBD1. Per germline, CDR1 MNHEY and CDR2 SVGAGI. V lost 4 bases, J lost 2 bases, and 8 bases stayed unmatched. This CDR3 spans 16 amino acids.

With respect to this clonotype: At one of its ends the junction is not consistent with the germline gene, which may arise from a read error. The CDR3 DNA reads as TGTGCTAGCAGCTTTGGACAGGGCAATTCCTACGAGCAGTACTTC. Protein product: CASSFGQGNSYEQYF. V is TRBV7-6 and J is TRBJ2-7, with 8 positions matching TRBD1. Germline V gives CDR1 SGHVS, CDR2 FNYEAQ. CDR3 length equals 15 residues.

This clonotype was seen only a few times. This chain uses TRBV7-8 with TRBJ1-1; 10 nucleotides align to TRBD1. The CDR3 consists of 16 residues. CDR1 is SGHVS and CDR2 is FQNEAQ in the germline V gene. The ends lost 5 bases at V and 2 bases at J; junction bases unmatched: 8. The CDR3 is CASSHGQGGPNTEAFF. The CDR3 DNA is TGTGCCAGCAGCCACGGACAGGGGGGGCCTAACACTGAAGCTTTCTTT.

The count of this clonotype is one. The CDR3 DNA is TGTGCCAGCAGCCGAACCGGGACTAGCGAAAATGAGCAGTTCTTC. Protein product: CASSRTGTSENEQFF. The chain couples TRBV5-5 to TRBJ2-1; TRBD2 agrees at 10 bases. V lost 4 bases, J lost 7 bases, and 8 bases stayed unmatched. The CDR3 consists of 15 residues. CDR1 is SGHKS and CDR2 is YYEKEE in the germline V gene (reference sequence). The variable domain in full, completed from reference TRBV5-5 and TRBJ2-1, reads DAGVTQSPTHLIKTRGQQVTLRCSPISGHKSVSWYQQVLGQGPQFIFQYYEKEERGRGNFPDRFSARQFPNYSSELNVNALLLGDSALYLCASSRTGTSENEQFFGPGTRLTVL.

This sequence joins TRBV7-4 and TRBJ2-7, with no clear D. V lost 2 bases and J 1 base, leaving 18 bases between the germline ends. Looked up from germline, CDR1 is SGHVT and CDR2 is SQSDAQ. CDR3 length equals 17 residues. The CDR3 loop reads CASSLRESSPPSYEQYF. The CDR3 nucleotides are TGTGCCAGCAGCTTAAGGGAATCCTCCCCCCCATCCTACGAGCAGTACTTC.

This clonotype was counted a few times. The chain links TRBV28 to TRBJ1-5, with D uncertain. The germline gives CDR1 MDHEN, CDR2 SYDVKM. The V end was cut by 6 bases, the J end by 5 bases, with 14 bases between. This CDR3 has 14 residues. DNA for the CDR3: TGTGCCAGCAGCCCAGGTTCCCGTTATCAGCCCCAGCATTTT. Its protein product is CASSPGSRYQPQHF.

This clonotype has a handful of counts. The chain uses TRBV28 and TRBJ2-1, with 9 nucleotides matching TRBD2. Looked up from germline, CDR1 is MDHEN and CDR2 is SYDVKM. V gave up 7 bases and J gave up 12 bases; unmatched junction bases: 16. CDR3 size: 15 residues. This chain's CDR3 is CASTISSGRFRGQFF. The CDR3 DNA follows: TGTGCCAGCACTATCAGCAGCGGGAGGTTCCGAGGGCAGTTCTTC.

Notes on this clonotype: A clone one base away is much larger, so this may be a read error. This chain joins TRBV7-2 and TRBJ2-5; 9 nucleotides agree with TRBD2. Germline values: CDR1 SGHTA, CDR2 FQGNSA. This CDR3 has 14 residues. CDR3 sequence reads: CASSVLAGLETPYF. In nucleotides, the CDR3 is TGTGCCAGCAGCGTCCTAGCGGGACTGGAGACCCCGTACTTC.

This clonotype was seen only a few times. This chain uses TRBV28 with TRBJ2-7; 8 nucleotides line up with TRBD2. V gave up 3 bases and J gave up 0 bases; unmatched junction bases: 4. The CDR3 totals 15 residues. Germline-derived CDR1 and CDR2 are MDHEN and SYDVKM. This CDR3 reads CASSFSGGSSYEQYF. The DNA for the CDR3 is TGTGCCAGCAGTTTCTCGGGGGGGAGCTCCTACGAGCAGTACTTC.

This chain links TRBV27 with TRBJ2-7; 9 bases map to TRBD1. The CDR3 sequence is 16 residues long. Germline V gene lookup returns CDR1 MNHEY and CDR2 SMNVEV (reference sequence). The junction had 7 bases not matched to a gene; V was cut back by 2 bases and J by 2 bases. The CDR3 region is CASSLTGQGTPYEQYF. The CDR3 DNA sequence: TGTGCCAGCAGTTTAACGGGACAGGGAACCCCCTACGAGCAGTACTTC.

This clonotype showed up many times. The rearrangement links TRBV7-2 to TRBJ2-7; weak D call: TRBD1 (6 bases). Trimming pared 5 bases from V and 3 bases from J, leaving 14 bases between. Germline CDR1 SGHTA, CDR2 FQGNSA. This CDR3 has 14 residues. CDR3 bases: TGTGCCAGCAGCCATCCGGGACACCTCTACGAGCAGTACTTC. Its protein is CASSHPGHLYEQYF.

The J gene is TRBJ2-1, the V gene TRBV7-2; the D is unclear. The germline V and J ends were trimmed by 5 bases and 8 bases, with 19 bases remaining between them. CDR1 SGHTA and CDR2 FQGNSA come from the germline V gene. This CDR3 is built from 15 residues. This chain's CDR3 is CASSHLKSSWYEQFF. CDR3 in DNA: TGTGCCAGCAGCCATCTTAAATCATCGTGGTATGAGCAGTTCTTC.

This clonotype occurred a few times. The J gene is TRBJ1-4, the V gene TRBV7-6, with TRBD1 matching over 7 bases. The CDR3 has 15 amino acids. CDR1 and CDR2 from the germline V gene are SGHVS and FNYEAQ. The ends lost 4 bases at V and 3 bases at J; junction bases unmatched: 5. Here the CDR3 DNA reads TGTGCCAGCAGCTCCCAGACAGGGTCTAATGAAAAACTGTTTTTT. It encodes CASSSQTGSNEKLFF.

This CDR3 reads CASSQSEPGQGEAEQYF. In nucleotides, the CDR3 is TGCGCCAGCAGTCAGTCAGAGCCGGGACAGGGAGAGGCGGAGCAGTACTTC. V and J are TRBV23-1 and TRBJ2-7; 9 bases agree with TRBD1. TRBV23-1 is recorded as an ORF, its role being uncertain. There are 17 residues in the CDR3. J was trimmed by 7 bases and V by 3 bases; bases with no gene match: 16.

Only a few counts were recorded for this clonotype. This chain joins TRBV12-3 or TRBV12-4 and TRBJ2-7; the match to TRBD2 covers 9 bases. The ends lost 4 bases at V and 2 bases at J; junction bases unmatched: 6. This CDR3 comprises 15 residues. The CDR3 region has the DNA TGTGCCAGCAGTTCTTTACTAGCGGGCACCTACGAGCAGTACTTC. Amino acids: CASSSLLAGTYEQYF.

This clonotype was recorded a few times. The gene calls are TRBV12-3 or TRBV12-4 and TRBJ2-7; 8 bases map to TRBD2. V trimming: 2 bases; J trimming: 6 bases; junction bases outside the gene matches: 3. CDR3 size: 13 residues. CDR3 sequence reads: CASSLRTSGEQYF. In DNA, the CDR3 is TGTGCCAGCAGTTTAAGAACTAGCGGCGAGCAGTACTTC.